Listed below are T cell receptor beta chains from one sample, sequenced in a study of T cell changes during pregnancy in multiple sclerosis. Assay used: immunoSEQ multiplex PCR; TCRdb lists only in-frame clones, some missing. The sample has tens of thousands of clones; around 89% are singletons. Source: CD4+ T cells from peripheral blood mononuclear cells, taken in the first trimester of pregnancy. Receptor source: a female donor in good health, enrolled as a control in a pregnancy study. Both conserved end residues are part of each CDR3. A D gene is named only where the DNA matches it firmly. Expanded clones are given a class, and other clones once, few, many or no size at all.

abundance	v_gene	d_gene	j_gene	CDR3nt	CDR3aa
once	TRBV28	TRBD1	TRBJ1-6	TGTGCCAGCAGGGCGGGACAGGGCAATTCACCCCTCCACTTT	CASRAGQGNSPLHF
-	TRBV5-1	TRBD2	TRBJ2-3	TGCGCCAGCAGCTTGGCTAGCGGGAGTGGCACAGATACGCAGTATTTT	CASSLASGSGTDTQYF
-	TRBV5-4	TRBD1	TRBJ2-2	TGTGCCAGCAGCTTGAACAGGGGCCATTCCACCGGGGAGCTGTTTTTT	CASSLNRGHSTGELFF
once	TRBV4-1	-	TRBJ2-1	TGCGCCAGCAGCCATGGACAGATCTCCTACAATGAGCAGTTCTTC	CASSHGQISYNEQFF
-	TRBV7-2	-	TRBJ2-5	TGTGCCAGCAGCTTACAGTTTGCAGGGTACGAGACCCAGTACTTC	CASSLQFAGYETQYF
once	TRBV5-6	TRBD2	TRBJ2-3	TGTGCCAGCAGCTGGGGGGCTAGCGGGGGCGGAGATACGCAGTATTTT	CASSWGASGGGDTQYF
once	TRBV27	TRBD1	TRBJ1-6	TGTGCCAGCAGTTGGGGGACAGGTAATTCACCCCTCCACTTT	CASSWGTGNSPLHF
-	TRBV4-1	-	TRBJ2-5	TGCGCCAGCAGCCAAGACCCGCCGGGGATGGAGACCCAGTACTTC	CASSQDPPGMETQYF
-	TRBV7-9	-	TRBJ1-2	TGTGCCAGCAGCTTTCGGGAATATGGCTACACCTTC	CASSFREYGYTF
-	TRBV7-8	TRBD2	TRBJ2-7	TGTGCCAGCAGCTTAGAAGCGGGGGGCCACTACGAGCAGTACTTC	CASSLEAGGHYEQYF
-	TRBV5-1	TRBD2	TRBJ2-7	TGCGCCAGCAGCTTGGAAGCGGGGGCCCTCTCCTACGAGCAGTACTTC	CASSLEAGALSYEQYF
-	TRBV6-4	TRBD1	TRBJ1-1	TGTGCCAGCAGTGCAGAGAGCAGGGGGCACACTGAAGCTTTCTTT	CASSAESRGHTEAFF
-	TRBV6-5	-	TRBJ1-1	TGTGCCAGCACCCAGCCGGGTCCGAACACTGAAGCTTTCTTT	CASTQPGPNTEAFF
-	TRBV4-2	-	TRBJ2-2	TGTGCCAGCAGCCAAAAAAGGGGTTCGGACACCGGGGAGCTGTTTTTT	CASSQKRGSDTGELFF
-	TRBV5-4	TRBD1	TRBJ1-2	TGTGCCAGCAGCTTGGCGGGACAGGGACATGGCTACACCTTC	CASSLAGQGHGYTF
-	TRBV4-3	-	TRBJ1-2	TGCGCCAGCAGCCAAGGTCTAGTCTATGGCTACACCTTC	CASSQGLVYGYTF
-	TRBV28	TRBD2	TRBJ2-7	TGTGCCAGCAGTGGCCTAGCGGGGGTGGGGGAGCAGTACTTC	CASSGLAGVGEQYF
-	TRBV28	-	TRBJ2-6	TGTGCCAGCAGTTTATTGAGACAGCTAATTGTCTCTGGGGCCAACGTCCTGACTTTC	CASSLLRQLIVSGANVLTF
-	TRBV7-9	-	TRBJ2-7	TGTGCCAGCAGCGCAGCCCGGTCGGGTGGTCGCTACGAGCAGTACTTC	CASSAARSGGRYEQYF
-	TRBV29-1	-	TRBJ2-3	TGCAGCGTCCACAGAGCGGATAGCACAGATACGCAGTATTTT	CSVHRADSTDTQYF
-	TRBV7-2	-	TRBJ2-7	TGTGCCAGCAGCTCTACAGGGACCTACGAGCAGTACTTC	CASSSTGTYEQYF
-	TRBV30	TRBD1	TRBJ2-5	TGTGCCTGGGGGGGACAGACCCAGAAGACCCAGTACTTC	CAWGGQTQKTQYF
-	TRBV25-1	TRBD2	TRBJ2-7	TGTGCCAGCAGTGACGGGTTAGCGGGGGCCTACGAGCAGTACTTC	CASSDGLAGAYEQYF
-	TRBV7-9	-	TRBJ1-2	TGTGCCAGCAGCAGTGTAGGAGGGCTCGGCTATGGCTACACCTTC	CASSSVGGLGYGYTF
-	TRBV9	TRBD2	TRBJ2-1	TGTGCCAGCAGCCGAGTCCCTAGCGGGAGCTCCTACAATGAGCAGTTCTTC	CASSRVPSGSSYNEQFF
-	TRBV11-3	TRBD1	TRBJ2-7	TGTGCCAGCAGCCTAGGTCCAGCTGACAGGGACTACGAGCAGTACTTC	CASSLGPADRDYEQYF
few	TRBV28	TRBD1	TRBJ1-1	TGTGCCAGCAGCGAACCAGGGGGCTACGGGATGAACACTGAAGCTTTCTTT	CASSEPGGYGMNTEAFF
-	TRBV4-1	-	TRBJ2-3	TGCGCCAGCAGCCAAGAGGCGTCTCGGGGCACAGATACGCAGTATTTT	CASSQEASRGTDTQYF
-	TRBV25-1	-	TRBJ2-1	TGTGCCAGCAGTGAGGCCCTAGCCGATGAGCAGTTCTTC	CASSEALADEQFF
-	TRBV7-9	TRBD1	TRBJ1-5	TGTGCCAGCAGTCACAGGGGGGGCAATCAGCCCCAGCATTTT	CASSHRGGNQPQHF
-	TRBV27	-	TRBJ1-3	TGTGCCAGCAGTTTACAGTTCTTCTCTGGAAACACCATATATTTT	CASSLQFFSGNTIYF
once	TRBV28	TRBD1	TRBJ2-2	TGTGCCAGCAGTATGGATAGAGGGGGACAGGGGTTCACCGGGGAGCTGTTTTTT	CASSMDRGGQGFTGELFF
-	TRBV19	-	TRBJ1-4	TGTGCCAGTAGTCAGGGAAACGGTGAAAAACTGTTTTTT	CASSQGNGEKLFF
-	TRBV28	-	TRBJ1-4	TGTGCCAGCAGTTTTTTCAGCGGTTTGGGGGAAAAACTGTTTTTT	CASSFFSGLGEKLFF
-	TRBV10-2	-	TRBJ2-5	TGCGCCATCGGGGGAGGAGAGACCCAGTACTTC	CAIGGGETQYF
-	TRBV2	-	TRBJ1-3	TGTGCCAGCAGTGGGGGCTTTACTGGAAACACCATATATTTT	CASSGGFTGNTIYF
-	TRBV14	-	TRBJ1-2	TGTGCCAGCAGCCAGCGGGACTACTATGGCTACACCTTC	CASSQRDYYGYTF
-	TRBV7-9	-	TRBJ2-1	TGTGCCAGCAGCTCCTTTCTGAAGGGGCCGGGCAATGAGCAGTTCTTC	CASSSFLKGPGNEQFF
-	TRBV18	TRBD2	TRBJ2-1	TGTGCCAGCTCACTAGCGGGTCACGAAAGGGATGAGCAGTTCTTC	CASSLAGHERDEQFF
few	TRBV7-8	TRBD1	TRBJ1-6	TGTGCCAGCAGAAGGGGACAGGGGAATTCACCCCTCCACTTT	CASRRGQGNSPLHF
-	TRBV7-8	-	TRBJ1-5	TGTGCCAGCAGCTTAGCGTATGGCCTGGAGGGAAGGGATCAGCCCCAGCATTTT	CASSLAYGLEGRDQPQHF
once	TRBV5-4	TRBD1	TRBJ2-7	TGTGCCGGACAGGCCCAGGGATCCTACGAGCAGTACTTC	CAGQAQGSYEQYF
-	TRBV5-6	TRBD1	TRBJ2-7	TGTGCCAGCAGCTTGGAGGGGACAGGTAGGGGATACGAGCAGTACTTC	CASSLEGTGRGYEQYF
-	TRBV7-8	-	TRBJ2-5	TGTGCCAGCAGCTCAGGCAGAGAGACCCAGTACTTC	CASSSGRETQYF
-	TRBV27	-	TRBJ2-5	TGTGCCAGCAGGTCAACGGGGGTCAAAGAGACCCAGTACTTC	CASRSTGVKETQYF
-	TRBV9	-	TRBJ2-5	TGTGCCAGCAGCCCCCCAAGGGGGAGAGAGACCCAGTACTTC	CASSPPRGRETQYF
-	TRBV11-2	TRBD2	TRBJ2-3	TGTGCCAGCAGCGCCTTAGGCGGGAGGGAGGCAGATACGCAGTATTTT	CASSALGGREADTQYF
-	TRBV7-2	-	TRBJ1-6	TGTGCCAGCAGCCTCTTACACACCGCCGCTTCACCCCTCCACTTT	CASSLLHTAASPLHF
-	TRBV27	-	TRBJ1-2	TGTGCCAGCGGGGGGGGTACGGGCGGCTACACCTTC	CASGGGTGGYTF
-	TRBV15	TRBD2	TRBJ2-2	TGTGCCACCAGCAGATTGGGACTAGCGGGAGCTGGGGGCACCGGGGAGCTGTTTTTT	CATSRLGLAGAGGTGELFF
-	TRBV7-9	TRBD2	TRBJ2-5	TGTGCCAGCAGCTTAGCGGGGGGGTCAGAGACCCAGTACTTC	CASSLAGGSETQYF
-	TRBV19	TRBD2	TRBJ2-5	TGTGCCAGTAGTTCCCGGGGAGGGTCAGAGACCCAGTACTTC	CASSSRGGSETQYF